These 11 T cell receptor beta chains share one sample of origin, sequenced in a study of regulatory T cells in long-lasting Graves disease. For TCR beta, libraries came from iRepertoire HTBI primers and Arm-PCR of CDR3 regions. MiXCR, applied by TCRdb to the multiplex PCR reads, yields one record per CDR3 protein. The repertoire holds some 490,000 distinct CDR3 sequences, with around 12% as singletons. The time point is: newly diagnosed GD, antithyroid drugs for less than 3 months. Extracted PBMC RNA gave rise to the TCR library. A further study also used this sample, focusing on T cells in Graves' hyperthyroidism and ophthalmopathy.

The sequences come from peripheral blood mononuclear cells (PBMCs), collected at new diagnosis, from a patient treated with antithyroid drugs. These TCRs come from a woman aged 25 to 39 with Graves disease.

At least ten counts were recorded for this clonotype. The chain combines TRBV20-1 with TRBJ2-1; D is possibly TRBD1 or TRBD2 (6 bases each). The CDR3 sequence is 14 residues long. V lost 5 bases and J lost 6, with 17 bases in between. The germline CDR1 and CDR2 sequences are DFQATT and SNEGSKA (reference sequence). In DNA form, the CDR3 reads TGCAGTGCTTTGGGGGCGGGATACGCCAATGAGCAGTTCTTC. This encodes CSALGAGYANEQFF.

The genes are TRBV30 and TRBJ2-1, with 9 bases aligning to TRBD2. This CDR3 is 15 amino acids long. V shed 8 bases, J shed 2 bases, and the junction held 10 bases outside the gene matches. From germline, CDR1 is GTSNPN and CDR2 SVGIG (reference sequence). CDR3 protein: CARRGLAGTYNEQFF. Here the CDR3 DNA reads TGTGCCCGGCGGGGGCTAGCGGGGACCTACAATGAGCAGTTCTTC.

Points on this clonotype: Since the CDR3 does not end with the conserved phenylalanine or tryptophan, this likely comes from a read error. The DNA is left out, because the CDR3 cannot be placed on it with certainty; the CDR3 is given as TCRdb lists it. The chain employs TRBV28 and TRBJ2-1. Germline CDR1 reads MDHEN; CDR2 reads SYDVKM. The CDR3 is 8 amino acids in total, end residues counted. This CDR3 is CASSSPNP.

CDR3 loop: CASSEALLRQYF. CDR3 bases: TGTGCCAGCAGTGAAGCGCTTTTGAGGCAGTACTTC. V usage is TRBV2 and J usage is TRBJ2-7; D not resolved. Germline V gives CDR1 SNHLY, CDR2 FYNNEI. CDR3 length: 12 amino acids. The ends were cut back, 0 bases at V and 9 bases at J, with 9 bases in the middle. The variable domain in full, with the rest retrieved from reference TRBV2 and TRBJ2-7, is EPEVTQTPSHQVTQMGQEVILRCVPISNHLYFYWYRQILGQKVEFLVSFYNNEISEKSEIFDDQFSVERPDGSNFTLKIRSTKLEDSAMYFCASSEALLRQYFGPGTRLTVT.

The chain is built from TRBV4-2 and TRBJ1-1, with TRBD1 matching over 10 bases. This CDR3 is built from 17 residues. Germline-derived CDR1 and CDR2 are LGHNA and YNFKEQ. V lost 1 base, J lost 3 bases, and 8 bases stayed unmatched. The CDR3 DNA sequence: TGTGCCAGCAGCCAAGCGACAGGGGGCGTCAAGGACACTGAAGCTTTCTTT. As protein: CASSQATGGVKDTEAFF.

This clonotype was found a few times. A read error may be the cause here, since a much bigger clone is one base away. This chain joins TRBV30 and TRBJ2-1; D might be TRBD2 (7 bases). Germline CDR1 GTSNPN, CDR2 SVGIG (reference sequence). CDR3 length: 15 amino acids. CDR3 sequence (DNA): TGTGCCTGGAATCGTCGGGGGGCCCTCGACAATGGGCAGTTCTTC. It is translated as CAWNRRGALDNGQFF.

This clonotype was picked up many times. The rearrangement joins TRBV28 to TRBJ1-1; D might be TRBD1 (6 bases). The length of the CDR3 is 16 residues. Germline CDR1 reads MDHEN; CDR2 reads SYDVKM. V shed 4 bases and J shed 1 base, with 16 bases lying between them. The CDR3 region is CASSSSPGAANTEAFF. The CDR3 DNA reads as TGTGCCAGCAGTTCCTCCCCGGGGGCGGCGAACACTGAAGCTTTCTTT.

This clonotype has only a few counts. This clone may be a read error of a much larger clone one base away. CDR3 in amino acids: CASSNTGYGQYF. The CDR3 DNA reads TGTGCCAGCAGCAATACGGGCTACGGGCAGTACTTC. The rearrangement links TRBV2 to TRBJ2-7; D remains ambiguous. Germline CDR1 is SNHLY and CDR2 is FYNNEI. There are 12 residues in the CDR3. The entire variable domain, with the rest obtained from reference TRBV2 and TRBJ2-7, is as follows: EPEVTQTPSHQVTQMGQEVILRCVPISNHLYFYWYRQILGQKVEFLVSFYNNEISEKSEIFDDQFSVERPDGSNFTLKIRSTKLEDSAMYFCASSNTGYGQYFGPGTRLTVT.

This clonotype has ten or more counts. This chain joins TRBV20-1 and TRBJ2-1; 11 bases are shared with TRBD2. The CDR3 is made up of 14 amino acids. In germline, CDR1 is DFQATT, CDR2 SNEGSKA (reference sequence). J gave up 3 bases and V 3 bases, and 1 base lay outside the gene matches. This CDR3 is CSARGLADYNEQFF. DNA of the CDR3: TGCAGTGCTAGGGGACTAGCGGACTACAATGAGCAGTTCTTC.

The V call is TRBV24-1, the J call TRBJ1-4, with a weak D call TRBD1 (5 bases). V lost 3 bases and J lost 2, with 12 bases in between. The CDR3 runs to 16 residues. Germline CDR1 is KGHDR and CDR2 is SFDVKD. The CDR3 DNA sequence: TGTGCCACCAGTGATGGGGGGTCCGGCACTAATGAAAAACTGTTTTTT. Residues: CATSDGGSGTNEKLFF.

This clonotype was seen many times. V usage is TRBV20-1 and J usage is TRBJ2-7; no clear D gene. CDR3 size: 14 residues. V lost 4 bases and J lost 0, with 13 bases in between. From germline, CDR1 is DFQATT and CDR2 SNEGSKA (reference sequence). This CDR3 is CSATHVGASYEQYF. DNA of the CDR3: TGCAGTGCTACCCATGTTGGAGCCTCCTACGAGCAGTACTTC.